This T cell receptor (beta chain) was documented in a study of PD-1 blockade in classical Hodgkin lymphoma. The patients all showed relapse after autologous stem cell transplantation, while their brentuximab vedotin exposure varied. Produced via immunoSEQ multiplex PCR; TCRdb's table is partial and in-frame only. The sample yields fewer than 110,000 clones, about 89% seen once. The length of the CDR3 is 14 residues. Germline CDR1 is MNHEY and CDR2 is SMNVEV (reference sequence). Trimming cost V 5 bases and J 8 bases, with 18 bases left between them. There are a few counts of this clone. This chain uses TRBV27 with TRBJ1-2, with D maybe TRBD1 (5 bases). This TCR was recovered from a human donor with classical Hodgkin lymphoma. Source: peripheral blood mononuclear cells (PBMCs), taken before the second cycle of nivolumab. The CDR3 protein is CASSPGLLRTGYTF. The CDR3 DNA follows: TGTGCCAGCAGTCCGGGACTGCTCCGAACCGGCTACACCTTC.